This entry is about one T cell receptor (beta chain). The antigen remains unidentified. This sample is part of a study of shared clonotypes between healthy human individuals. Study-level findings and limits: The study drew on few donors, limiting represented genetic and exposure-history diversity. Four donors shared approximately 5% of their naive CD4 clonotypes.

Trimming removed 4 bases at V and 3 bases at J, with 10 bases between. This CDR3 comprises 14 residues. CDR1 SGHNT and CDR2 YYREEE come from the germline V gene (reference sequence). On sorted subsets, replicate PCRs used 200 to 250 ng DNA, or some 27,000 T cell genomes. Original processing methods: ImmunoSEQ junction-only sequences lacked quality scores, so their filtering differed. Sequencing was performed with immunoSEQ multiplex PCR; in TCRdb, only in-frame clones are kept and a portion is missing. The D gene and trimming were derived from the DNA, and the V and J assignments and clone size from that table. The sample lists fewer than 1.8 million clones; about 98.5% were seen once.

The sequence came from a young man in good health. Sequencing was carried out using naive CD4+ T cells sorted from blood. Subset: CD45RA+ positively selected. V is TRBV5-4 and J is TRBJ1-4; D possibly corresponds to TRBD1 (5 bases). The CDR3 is CASSTTDPNEKLFF. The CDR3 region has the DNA TGTGCCAGCAGCACGACAGATCCTAATGAAAAACTGTTTTTT. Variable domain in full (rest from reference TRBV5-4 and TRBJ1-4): ETGVTQSPTHLIKTRGQQVTLRCSSQSGHNTVSWYQQALGQGPQFIFQYYREEENGRGNFPPRFSGLQFPNYSSELNVNALELDDSALYLCASSTTDPNEKLFFGSGTQLSVL.